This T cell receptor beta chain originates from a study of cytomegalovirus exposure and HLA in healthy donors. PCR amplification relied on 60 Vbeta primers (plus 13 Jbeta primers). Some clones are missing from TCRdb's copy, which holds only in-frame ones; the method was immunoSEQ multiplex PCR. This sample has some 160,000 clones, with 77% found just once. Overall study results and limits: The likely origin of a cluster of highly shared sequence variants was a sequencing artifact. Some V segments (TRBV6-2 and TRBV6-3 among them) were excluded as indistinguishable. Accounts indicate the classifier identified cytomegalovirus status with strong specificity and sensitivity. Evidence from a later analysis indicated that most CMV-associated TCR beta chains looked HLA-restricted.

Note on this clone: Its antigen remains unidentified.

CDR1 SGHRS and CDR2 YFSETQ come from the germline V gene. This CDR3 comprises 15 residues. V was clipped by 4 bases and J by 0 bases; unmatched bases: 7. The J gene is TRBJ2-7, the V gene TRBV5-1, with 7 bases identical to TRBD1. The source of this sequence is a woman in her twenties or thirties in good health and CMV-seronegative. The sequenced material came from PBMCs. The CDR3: CASSPGTDISYEQYF. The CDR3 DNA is TGCGCCAGCAGCCCCGGGACAGATATCTCCTACGAGCAGTACTTC.